This TCR beta chain is from a study of blood T cells in healthy people across ages. The CDR3 has 14 residues. V was trimmed by 6 bases and J by 1 base, leaving 9 bases between them. CDR1 SEHNR and CDR2 FQNEAQ come from the germline V gene (reference sequence). Sample-barcoded 5' priming and a J-beta primer mix drove a second PCR of about 6 to 11 cycles. Each CDR3 protein gets one entry after TCRdb re-called the 5' RACE reads with MiXCR. The sample has hundreds of thousands of distinct CDR3 sequences; 56% are singletons. Each donor's blood draw was roughly 9.5 milliliters of peripheral blood. This clonotype was sampled from a man aged 35-49 years in good health. The sequencing sample was made of blood. The chain uses TRBV7-9 and TRBJ1-4; D gene unclear. The CDR3 region is CASREPGTNEKLFF. CDR3 in DNA: TGTGCCAGCAGGGAACCTGGAACTAATGAAAAACTGTTTTTT.